This T cell receptor (beta chain) was retrieved from a study of blood T cell repertoires in COVID-19. In the study overall: Acute and convalescent COVID-19 specimens originated in the United States, Italy and Spain. The analysed material was cDNA or gDNA that came from T cells, B-cell-depleted T cells, or PBMCs.

As originally analysed: Amplification of reference gene primers was used by the study to estimate nucleated cell counts. Produced via immunoSEQ multiplex PCR; TCRdb's table is partial and in-frame only. V, J and clone size are those of that table, while D and trimming were read from the DNA. The sample lists about 300,000 clones; approximately 82% were seen once. V was pared by 7 bases and J by 7 bases, with 2 bases of the junction left unmatched. Per the germline V gene, CDR1 is SNHLY and CDR2 is FYNNEI. The CDR3 has 13 amino acids. The receptor's source is a woman aged 50 to 65 with acute or convalescent COVID-19. Sequencing input: peripheral blood. The V and J genes are TRBV2 and TRBJ1-6, with 9 bases identical to TRBD1. CDR3 DNA sequence: TGTGCCAGCACCGGACAGGGGAATTCACCCCTCCACTTT. Its protein product is CASTGQGNSPLHF.